A selection of T cell receptor beta chains follows, all from one sample in a study of CXCR3 chemokines and chemotherapy response in bladder cancer. TCRdb recomputed calls from the PCR reads with MiXCR, one row per CDR3 protein. This table has about 1,100 distinct CDR3 sequences, about a sixth appearing once. This material was collected from a patient whose treatment included neoadjuvant chemotherapy. These receptors all stem from a human donor with bladder cancer that responded to neoadjuvant chemotherapy. Each CDR3 is given with its conserved first and last residue. Fields, in order: D gene, V gene, clone size, J gene, CDR3 protein, CDR3 DNA. D genes are given only for firm matches. Clone size is given for some rows only: seen once, a few or many times, or a class if the clone is expanded.

>.|TRBV7-9|large|TRBJ2-1
CASVPYNEQFF
TGTGCCAGCGTACCTTACAATGAGCAGTTCTTC
>.|TRBV7-2|large|TRBJ2-6
CASSQLKASGANVLTF
TGTGCCAGCAGCCAATTAAAGGCTAGCGGGGCCAACGTCCTGACTTTC
>.|TRBV7-2|large|TRBJ1-1
CASSPTRGGTNTEAFF
TGTGCCAGCAGCCCCACCCGGGGGGGAACTAACACTGAAGCTTTCTTT
>TRBD2|TRBV20-1|many|TRBJ2-1
CSAPLAALGGEQFF
TGCAGTGCTCCACTAGCGGCCCTTGGGGGAGAGCAGTTCTTC
>.|TRBV19|.|TRBJ2-7
CASTPRPSSGANVLTFGAGYEQYF
.
>.|TRBV7-9|medium-sized|TRBJ2-1
CASSPFDEQFF
TGTGCCAGCAGCCCTTTCGATGAGCAGTTCTTC
>.|TRBV28|large|TRBJ1-6
CASWSGSATNSPLHF
TGTGCCAGCTGGTCCGGGTCGGCTACTAATTCACCCCTCCACTTT
>.|TRBV5-4|medium-sized|TRBJ2-2
CASSLGSGNTGELFF
TGTGCCAGCAGCTTAGGGTCAGGGAATACCGGGGAGCTGTTTTTT
>.|TRBV6-1|medium-sized|TRBJ2-2
CASSDYTGELFF
TGTGCCAGCAGTGACTATACCGGGGAGCTGTTTTTT
>.|TRBV11-2|many|TRBJ1-1
CASSLGASRQMNTEAFF
TGTGCCAGCAGCTTAGGGGCCTCCCGACAAATGAACACTGAAGCTTTCTTT
>TRBD2|TRBV20-1|many|TRBJ2-7
CSAPPSGRANEQYF
TGCAGTGCTCCTCCCAGCGGGAGGGCCAACGAGCAGTACTTC
>.|TRBV30|.|TRBJ2-7
CAWAPRGGLGSQYF
TGTGCCTGGGCCCCCCGTGGGGGGCTTGGGTCTCAGTACTTC
>.|TRBV7-9|many|TRBJ1-4
CASSLEAEEKLFF
TGTGCCAGCAGCTTAGAGGCGGAGGAAAAACTGTTTTTT
>.|TRBV4-3|.|TRBJ1-4
CASSQGVGGIMEKLFF
TGCGCCAGCAGCCAAGGGGTGGGCGGGATTATGGAAAAACTGTTTTTT
>TRBD2|TRBV7-2|.|TRBJ2-2
CASSKGGLAGENTGELFF
TGTGCCAGCAGCAAGGGGGGCCTAGCGGGAGAGAACACCGGGGAGCTGTTTTTT
>.|TRBV7-3|.|TRBJ1-3
CASSPGGANGNTIYF
TGTGCCAGCAGCCCAGGCGGGGCCAACGGAAACACCATATATTTT
>.|TRBV29-1|medium-sized|TRBJ2-3
CSVEGAGPDTQYF
TGCAGCGTTGAAGGGGCAGGTCCAGATACGCAGTATTTT
>.|TRBV6-2/TRBV6-3|.|TRBJ1-5
CASSYSGGPEQPQHF
TGTGCCAGCAGTTACTCCGGGGGGCCGGAGCAGCCCCAGCATTTT
>TRBD1|TRBV19|large|TRBJ1-4
CASSGDRSNEKLFF
TGTGCCAGTAGTGGGGACAGGAGTAATGAAAAACTGTTTTTT
>.|TRBV30|medium-sized|TRBJ2-7
CAWGGGSYEQYF
TGTGCCTGGGGAGGGGGTTCCTACGAGCAGTACTTC
>.|TRBV9|many|TRBJ2-3
CASSVAVTDTQYF
TGTGCCAGCAGCGTAGCGGTCACAGATACGCAGTATTTT
>TRBD1|TRBV5-5|medium-sized|TRBJ1-2
CASSPAGQTINTF
TGTGCCAGCAGCCCGGCGGGACAGACGATCAACACCTTC
>.|TRBV7-2|medium-sized|TRBJ2-7
CASSPNWEEQYF
TGTGCCAGCAGCCCTAACTGGGAAGAGCAGTACTTC
>TRBD1|TRBV6-6|.|TRBJ1-5
CASSPAQDRGSQHF
TGTGCCAGCAGCCCGGCCCAAGACAGGGGATCCCAGCATTTT
>.|TRBV7-2|medium-sized|TRBJ1-1
CASSPDKATQAFF
TGTGCCAGCAGCCCGGACAAGGCCACGCAAGCTTTCTTT
>.|TRBV6-2/TRBV6-3|hyperexpanded|TRBJ2-5
CASRDPQETQYF
TGTGCCAGCAGGGACCCCCAGGAGACCCAGTACTTC
>.|TRBV4-1|many|TRBJ2-2
CASSQDGVSNTGELFF
TGCGCCAGCAGCCAAGATGGAGTCTCGAACACCGGGGAGCTGTTTTTT
>.|TRBV6-1|large|TRBJ1-2
CASSVETGRYGYTF
TGTGCCAGCAGTGTGGAGACAGGACGGTATGGCTACACCTTC
>.|TRBV6-1|large|TRBJ1-1
CASREAGRAFF
TGTGCCAGCAGGGAGGCAGGGAGGGCTTTCTTT
>.|TRBV28|large|TRBJ2-7
CASSLGQRVYEQYF
TGTGCCAGCAGTCTGGGACAGCGGGTCTACGAGCAGTACTTC
>.|TRBV9|many|TRBJ2-1
CASSVAPGGYEQFF
TGTGCCAGCAGCGTAGCTCCCGGGGGCTATGAGCAGTTCTTC
>.|TRBV28|medium-sized|TRBJ2-2
CASSLLAAPLRELFF
TGTGCCAGCAGTTTATTGGCGGCGCCGCTCCGGGAGCTGTTTTTT
>.|TRBV14|many|TRBJ2-1
CASSPLKVSGNEQFF
TGTGCCAGCAGCCCCTTAAAGGTTTCAGGGAATGAGCAGTTCTTC
>TRBD2|TRBV7-2|large|TRBJ2-1
CASSLEISGRMNEQFF
TGTGCCAGCAGCTTAGAGATTAGCGGGAGAATGAATGAGCAGTTCTTC
>TRBD2|TRBV20-1|many|TRBJ2-5
CSAGTSAVPISQYF
TGCAGTGCGGGGACTAGCGCGGTTCCTATTTCCCAGTACTTC
>.|TRBV28|many|TRBJ2-7
CASSLYVINEQYF
TGTGCCAGCAGTTTATATGTGATTAACGAGCAGTACTTC
>.|TRBV19|medium-sized|TRBJ2-7
CASSFNSRGGEQYF
TGTGCCAGTAGTTTCAACTCTAGGGGTGGCGAGCAGTACTTC
>.|TRBV7-2|medium-sized|TRBJ2-5
CASSLRGARETQYF
TGTGCCAGCAGCTTGCGTGGAGCGAGAGAGACCCAGTACTTC
>TRBD1|TRBV20-1|medium-sized|TRBJ1-6
CSARDGQGANSPLHF
TGCAGTGCTAGAGATGGGCAGGGGGCGAATTCACCCCTCCACTTT
>.|TRBV20-1|many|TRBJ1-5
CSAASPSNQPQHF
TGCAGTGCCGCCTCCCCGAGCAATCAGCCCCAGCATTTT
>TRBD2|TRBV7-2|large|TRBJ2-1
CASSSTGTTPNEQFF
TGTGCCAGCAGCTCTACCGGGACTACGCCAAATGAGCAGTTCTTC
>.|TRBV10-3|medium-sized|TRBJ2-3
CAIKRSETVRRADTQYF
TGTGCCATCAAGCGCTCCGAGACAGTTAGGAGGGCAGATACGCAGTATTTT
>.|TRBV2|.|TRBJ2-1
CASSMLGNEQFF
TGTGCCAGCAGTATGCTGGGGAATGAGCAGTTCTTC
>.|TRBV29-1|medium-sized|TRBJ2-5
CSVGFQGGRETQYF
TGCAGCGTTGGGTTCCAGGGGGGACGAGAGACCCAGTACTTC
>.|TRBV11-2|medium-sized|TRBJ2-1
CASSYTGTPNPLYNEQFF
TGTGCCAGCAGCTATACCGGGACACCCAACCCTCTATACAATGAGCAGTTCTTC
>.|TRBV28|medium-sized|TRBJ1-4
CASSFTGRLFF
TGTGCCAGCAGTTTTACTGGTAGGCTGTTTTTT
>.|TRBV20-1|medium-sized|TRBJ1-1
CSAGSSENTEAFF
TGCAGTGCTGGATCAAGCGAAAACACTGAAGCTTTCTTT
>TRBD2|TRBV10-3|large|TRBJ2-3
CAISEGLAQDTQYF
TGTGCCATCAGTGAGGGACTAGCGCAAGATACGCAGTATTTT